Shown below are 16 T cell receptor beta chains from a single sample sequenced in a study of T cell responses to AZD1222 COVID-19 vaccine. Profiling relied on immunoSEQ multiplex PCR, and the TCRdb table lists in-frame clones only, not all of them. This sample has 150,000 or so clones, with over 90% found just once. Here the sequenced sample was peripheral blood, taken on day 0 of AZD1222 vaccination. Source of these receptors: an adult in good health.

The chain is built from TRBV19 and TRBJ1-2; 7 bases line up with TRBD1. The CDR3 consists of 15 residues. The germline V gene has CDR1 LNHDA and CDR2 SQIVND (reference sequence). Unmatched junction bases numbered 13, after V lost 9 bases and J lost 3 bases. The CDR3 DNA reads as TGTGCCAGCCTTCGAGACAGGGAGATCGACTATGGCTACACCTTC. Protein sequence: CASLRDREIDYGYTF.

The genes are TRBV12-3 or TRBV12-4 and TRBJ2-1; D perhaps matches TRBD2 (5 bases). Trimming took 4 bases from V and 10 from J, leaving 14 bases between them. The CDR3 sequence is 13 residues long. The CDR3 nucleotides read TGTGCCAGCAGTTATGGACCTGGCGGGGAGCAGTTCTTC. It yields the protein CASSYGPGGEQFF.

This clone appeared a few times. This rearrangement joins TRBV11-2 to TRBJ2-3, with no clear D. Germline assignment: CDR1 SGHAT and CDR2 FQNNGV. CDR3 length equals 15 residues. V was pared by 0 bases and J by 0 bases, with 7 bases between. DNA of the CDR3: TGTGCCAGCAGCTTAGATTTTGCTAGCACAGATACGCAGTATTTT. It is translated as CASSLDFASTDTQYF.

The J gene is TRBJ1-2, the V gene TRBV7-9; no clear D gene. The CDR3 is 16 residues long. The germline CDR1 and CDR2 sequences are SEHNR and FQNEAQ (reference sequence). The V and J ends lost 3 bases and 0 bases respectively, with 14 bases between them. CDR3 DNA sequence: TGTGCCAGCAGCTTTAGGGAGGCGGCGACTAACTATGGCTACACCTTC. It translates to CASSFREAATNYGYTF.

Here the CDR3 DNA reads TGTGCCATCAGCGGGACGGTGGATAACTATGGCTACACCTTC. Translating it yields CAISGTVDNYGYTF. The V gene is TRBV10-3, the J gene TRBJ1-2; TRBD1 is a possible D gene (5 bases). The CDR3 covers 14 residues. The germline gives CDR1 ENHRY, CDR2 SYGVKD. The V gene lost 6 bases and the J gene lost 1 base, with 12 bases spanning the gap.

This chain joins TRBV6-1 and TRBJ2-2, with TRBD1 identical over 7 bases. The germline V gene has CDR1 MNHNS and CDR2 SASEGT. V shed 4 bases, J shed 1 base, and the junction held 6 bases outside the gene matches. CDR3 size: 16 residues. CDR3 residues: CASSVEGGENTGELFF. DNA for the CDR3: TGTGCCAGCAGTGTGGAAGGGGGCGAGAACACCGGGGAGCTGTTTTTT.

This sequence joins TRBV10-1 and TRBJ2-7; D is undetermined. The CDR3 is made up of 13 amino acids. V gave up 0 bases and J gave up 7 bases, with 10 bases separating them. Germline CDR1 and CDR2: WNHNN and SYGVQD (reference sequence). The CDR3 DNA is TGCGCCAGCAGTGAGTCTGCCCTGGGGGAGCAGTACTTC. Amino acid sequence: CASSESALGEQYF.

The chain combines TRBV7-2 with TRBJ2-1, with a tentative D call TRBD2 (6 bases). The CDR3 has 16 residues. Germline CDR1 and CDR2: SGHTA and FQGNSA. Trimming took 2 bases from V and 7 from J, leaving 18 bases between them. CDR3 bases: TGTGCCAGCAGCTTACTGCGGGAAATTAGGGGTAATGAGCAGTTCTTC. This encodes CASSLLREIRGNEQFF.

The gene calls are TRBV19 and TRBJ1-2; the D is unclear. CDR1 is LNHDA, CDR2 SQIVND, per germline (reference sequence). V lost 2 bases, J lost 7 bases, and 14 bases lay in between. CDR3 length: 14 residues. The CDR3 DNA sequence: TGTGCCAGTAGTATATCGGAGATCGTGAGTGGCTACACCTTC. This encodes CASSISEIVSGYTF.

This chain connects TRBV5-1 to TRBJ2-1; TRBD1 might be the D (6 bases). The germline V gene encodes CDR1 SGHRS and CDR2 YFSETQ. With 2 bases removed from V and 7 bases from J, the gap between germline ends came to 16 bases. The CDR3 is 15 amino acids. The CDR3 here is CASSLWQEGGNEQFF. For the CDR3, the DNA is TGCGCCAGCAGCTTATGGCAGGAAGGGGGAAATGAGCAGTTCTTC.

As for this clone: The junction shows a germline mismatch at one end, possibly a read error. The gene calls are TRBV28 and TRBJ2-7; D gene ambiguous. The CDR3 has 9 amino acids. CDR1 is MDHEN, CDR2 SYDVKM, per germline. In nucleotides, the CDR3 is TGTGCCAGCAGAGAACTTCCTCACTTC. Translating it yields CASRELPHF.

V usage is TRBV1 and J usage is TRBJ2-7; the tabulated D call, TRBD2, remains unverified against the DNA. TRBV1 is a recognized pseudogene. The CDR3 consists of 18 residues. The CDR3 coding sequence is TGCACCAGCAGCCAAGGGACGTCAACCGGGACTAAATCCTACGAGCAGTACTTC. Translation gives CTSSQGTSTGTKSYEQYF.

The chain couples TRBV27 to TRBJ2-3; D possibly corresponds to TRBD2 (5 bases). CDR3 length equals 17 residues. Germline CDR1 reads MNHEY; CDR2 reads SMNVEV (reference sequence). The ends were cut back, 7 bases at V and 1 base at J, with 21 bases in the middle. CDR3 coding DNA: TGTGCCAGCACCCCGTTGAGAGGGCACGGGGGCACAGATACGCAGTATTTT. Its translation is CASTPLRGHGGTDTQYF.

CDR3 nucleotides: TGTGCCAGCAGTACTACAGGGGGTCCCGATCAGCCCCAGCATTTT. This sequence encodes CASSTTGGPDQPQHF. The chain recombines TRBV28 with TRBJ1-5, with 8 bases matching TRBD1. J was trimmed by 5 bases and V by 5 bases; bases with no gene match: 8. This CDR3 is built from 15 residues. Germline V gene lookup returns CDR1 MDHEN and CDR2 SYDVKM.

This clone was seen more than once but under ten times. This chain uses TRBV6-4 with TRBJ1-1, with D maybe TRBD1 (5 bases). In germline, CDR1 is MRHNA, CDR2 SNTAGT. V was clipped by 5 bases and J by 5 bases, with 12 bases between them. CDR3 length: 13 amino acids. The CDR3 DNA reads TGTGCCAGCAGTATAAGGGGAGGAACTGAAGCTTTCTTT. This gives the protein CASSIRGGTEAFF.

This rearrangement joins TRBV6-5 to TRBJ1-6, with TRBD1 as a possible D gene (5 bases). The germline gives CDR1 MNHEY, CDR2 SVGAGI. This CDR3 has 13 residues. Trimming removed 10 bases from V and 8 bases from J, with 15 bases in between. The CDR3 region is CATGTLRHSPLHF. The CDR3 coding sequence is TGTGCCACCGGGACCTTACGGCATTCACCCCTCCACTTT.